Listed here are 15 T cell receptor beta chains from one sample, sequenced in a study of T cell responses to AZD1222 COVID-19 vaccine. The table came from immunoSEQ multiplex PCR; TCRdb's copy has only in-frame clones and leaves some out. The table has under 70,000 clones, 76% seen once; the top ten hold more than 12%. This sample comprised peripheral blood, obtained on day 0 of AZD1222 vaccination. The receptors were sampled from an adult in good health.

V gene TRBV4-3 combines with J gene TRBJ2-3; D might be TRBD1 (5 bases). The length of the CDR3 is 15 residues. Trimming removed 1 base at V and 6 bases at J, with 14 bases between. CDR1 and CDR2 from the germline V gene are LGHNA and YSLEER. DNA of the CDR3: TGCGCCAGCAGCCAAGCCTGGGGCAGAGAGGATACGCAGTATTTT. This sequence encodes CASSQAWGREDTQYF.

The genes are TRBV19 and TRBJ2-7; weak D call: TRBD1 (6 bases). CDR3 length equals 13 residues. Germline-derived CDR1 and CDR2 are LNHDA and SQIVND (reference sequence). V gave up 6 bases and J gave up 5 bases, with 14 bases separating them. The CDR3 reads CASRPWDNHEQYF. The DNA of the CDR3 is TGTGCCAGTAGGCCCTGGGACAACCACGAGCAGTACTTC. Drawing the rest from reference TRBV19 and TRBJ2-7, the complete variable domain is DGGITQSPKYLFRKEGQNVTLSCEQNLNHDAMYWYRQDPGQGLRLIYYSQIVNDFQKGDIAEGYSVSREKKESFPLTVTSAQKNPTAFYLCASRPWDNHEQYFGPGTRLTVT.

The chain has TRBV6-2 or TRBV6-3 and TRBJ1-1, with D possibly being TRBD1 (5 bases). Germline CDR1 is MNHEY and CDR2 is SVGEGT. The CDR3 runs to 15 residues. V lost 6 bases and J 7 bases, leaving 21 bases between the germline ends. In DNA, the CDR3 is TGTGCCAGCAGATACCTCAGGGCAGGTAGTGTTGAAGCTTTCTTT. Residues: CASRYLRAGSVEAFF.

The chain links TRBV6-2 or TRBV6-3 to TRBJ2-7; 8 positions match TRBD2. V shed 5 bases and J 6 bases; nucleotides not matched to a gene: 12. Germline V lookup: CDR1 MNHEY, CDR2 SVGEGT. CDR3 length: 15 amino acids. CDR3 nucleotide sequence: TGTGCCAGCAGTCCCTCCGGGACTAGTGGGCGCGAGCAGTACTTC. As protein: CASSPSGTSGREQYF.

The chain joins TRBV12-3 or TRBV12-4 to TRBJ2-7, with D possibly TRBD1 on 5 matching bases. V was shortened by 8 bases and J by 1 base, with 12 bases between the two germline ends. CDR3 length: 13 amino acids. The CDR3 nucleotides read TGTGCCAGCCAAACAGGAAGGTCCTACGAGCAGTACTTC. Translated: CASQTGRSYEQYF.

The rearrangement uses TRBV2 and TRBJ2-7; D perhaps matches TRBD2 (5 bases). CDR1 is SNHLY and CDR2 is FYNNEI in the germline V gene. Deletions cut 6 bases from V and 7 bases from J, with 16 bases between. The CDR3 sequence is 13 residues long. For the CDR3, the DNA is TGTGCCAGCAGCCCTCTCCCGGGGTGGGAGCAGTACTTC. This sequence encodes CASSPLPGWEQYF.

The chain is built from TRBV19 and TRBJ1-1, with D perhaps matching TRBD1 (5 bases). This CDR3 is 13 amino acids long. Germline CDR1 reads LNHDA; CDR2 reads SQIVND (reference sequence). V was cut by 4 bases and J by 5 bases, with 11 bases left in between. DNA for the CDR3: TGTGCCAGTAGTAGAGGTCGGGGGACTGAAGCTTTCTTT. Its translation is CASSRGRGTEAFF.

The chain joins TRBV5-1 to TRBJ2-7; no firm D call. Trimming took 4 bases from V and 5 from J, leaving 7 bases between them. Germline V lookup: CDR1 SGHRS, CDR2 YFSETQ. CDR3 length: 11 residues. CDR3 sequence: CASSSFNEQYF. The CDR3 DNA is TGCGCCAGCAGCAGCTTTAACGAGCAGTACTTC.

The chain links TRBV4-3 to TRBJ2-2, with 13 bases aligning to TRBD2. The germline CDR1 and CDR2 sequences are LGHNA and YSLEER. V was pared by 4 bases and J by 6 bases, with 5 bases of the junction left unmatched. The CDR3 consists of 16 residues. For the CDR3, the DNA is TGCGCCAGCAGCCTGGGGACTAGCGGGGTGGCCGGGGAGCTGTTTTTT. Its translation is CASSLGTSGVAGELFF.

V and J are TRBV6-4 and TRBJ1-5; D unresolved. CDR3 length: 17 residues. V was clipped by 8 bases and J by 0 bases, with 20 bases between them. Germline V gene lookup returns CDR1 MRHNA and CDR2 SNTAGT. The CDR3 sequence: CASSIDKIPDSNQPQHF. CDR3 in DNA: TGTGCCAGCTCAATCGATAAAATTCCAGATAGCAATCAGCCCCAGCATTTT.

V gene TRBV2 combines with J gene TRBJ1-1, with TRBD1 as a possible D gene (6 bases). Germline CDR1 and CDR2: SNHLY and FYNNEI. With 7 bases removed from V and 1 base from J, the gap between germline ends came to 16 bases. This CDR3 is 15 amino acids long. The CDR3: CASTTEGGPNTEAFF. In DNA form, the CDR3 reads TGTGCCAGCACCACGGAAGGGGGACCGAACACTGAAGCTTTCTTT.

V usage is TRBV6-5 and J usage is TRBJ1-2; no reliable D call. Looked up from germline, CDR1 is MNHEY and CDR2 is SVGAGI. Trimming cost V 2 bases and J 8 bases, with 18 bases left between them. This CDR3 is 15 amino acids long. The CDR3 reads CASSYRAGSPGGYTF. The CDR3, as DNA: TGTGCCAGCAGTTACCGAGCAGGCTCACCGGGAGGCTACACCTTC.

The chain uses TRBV19 and TRBJ1-5; D not resolved. This CDR3 has 15 residues. V was shortened by 3 bases and J by 5 bases, with 14 bases between the two germline ends. Per the germline V gene, CDR1 is LNHDA and CDR2 is SQIVND (reference sequence). CDR3 loop: CASSMSSNGHQPQHF. For the CDR3, the DNA is TGTGCCAGTAGTATGTCTTCCAATGGGCATCAGCCCCAGCATTTT.

The chain links TRBV7-2 to TRBJ2-1, with TRBD2 matching over 8 bases. Germline V gene data show CDR1 as SGHTA and CDR2 as FQGNSA. The CDR3 is 16 amino acids. Trimming removed 1 base from V and 2 bases from J; junction bases left unmatched: 4. The CDR3 reads CASSLDGGGTYNEQFF. The CDR3 DNA sequence: TGTGCCAGCAGCTTAGATGGCGGGGGGACCTACAATGAGCAGTTCTTC.

The chain couples TRBV19 to TRBJ1-1; TRBD1 is a possible D gene (5 bases). The CDR3 runs to 13 residues. CDR1 LNHDA and CDR2 SQIVND come from the germline V gene (reference sequence). V was trimmed by 7 bases and J by 1 base, leaving 10 bases between them. The DNA for the CDR3 is TGTGCCAGTATGAACAGGCCGAACACTGAAGCTTTCTTT. Translating it yields CASMNRPNTEAFF.